The clone carrying this T cell receptor (beta chain) was seen a single time. The data are from a study of blood T cell repertoires in COVID-19. Study summary: The origin of the acute and convalescent COVID-19 samples was the United States, Italy and Spain. From T cells, B-cell-depleted T cells, or PBMCs came the material, which was cDNA or gDNA.

CDR3 length equals 15 residues. Germline V gene lookup returns CDR1 MNHNS and CDR2 SASEGT. The V and J ends lost 2 bases and 4 bases respectively, with 12 bases between them. TCRdb's copy holds only in-frame clones and misses some; the assay was immunoSEQ multiplex PCR. This sample has about 170,000 clones, with roughly 86% found just once. This receptor was identified in a man aged 65-85 years with acute or convalescent COVID-19. The sequenced sample consisted of peripheral blood. The chain carries TRBV6-1 and TRBJ1-5; the D gene is possibly TRBD1 (5 bases). The CDR3 DNA sequence: TGTGCCAGCAGTGAACAGGGCTCAGGGAATCAGCCCCAGCATTTT. Translating gives CASSEQGSGNQPQHF.